The 31 T cell receptor beta chains presented below share a single source sample, sequenced in a study of response to subunit inactivated influenza vaccine. In TCRdb, the RT-PCR reads were re-called with MiXCR into one record per CDR3 protein. The table lists 650,000 to 800,000 distinct CDR3 sequences, roughly 13% of them singletons, with around 6.5% in the top ten. This sample comprised PBMCs from blood, obtained 14 days before vaccination. Receptors originate from a man aged 45-60 years who received an inactivated influenza vaccine.

This clonotype occurred many times. The chain employs TRBV29-1 and TRBJ1-1; D is unresolved. The CDR3 extends over 13 amino acids. Trimming took off 5 bases at V and 0 bases at J, with 10 bases between the two ends. Germline values: CDR1 SQVTM, CDR2 ANQGSEA. The CDR3 reads CSVSVEVNTEAFF. DNA for the CDR3: TGCAGCGTTAGCGTGGAGGTGAACACTGAAGCTTTCTTT.

This clonotype has ten or more counts. The chain joins TRBV13 to TRBJ1-1; D might be TRBD1 (6 bases). With 1 base removed from V and 1 base from J, the gap between germline ends came to 10 bases. Germline V gives CDR1 PRHDT, CDR2 FYEKMQ (reference sequence). The CDR3 has 15 residues. CDR3 nucleotides: TGTGCCAGCAGCTTAGAGGGGGACGGGAACACTGAAGCTTTCTTT. Its protein is CASSLEGDGNTEAFF.

The chain joins TRBV5-6 to TRBJ2-3; D is ambiguous. CDR3 size: 15 residues. V was shortened by 0 bases and J by 0 bases, with 8 bases between the two germline ends. Germline V gene data show CDR1 as SGHDT and CDR2 as YYEEEE. CDR3 region: CASSLGGYSTDTQYF. In nucleotides, the CDR3 is TGTGCCAGCAGCTTGGGTGGCTATAGCACAGATACGCAGTATTTT.

This clonotype was observed a handful of times. This sequence joins TRBV7-9 and TRBJ1-6; D ambiguous. Trimming removed 1 base from V and 8 bases from J, with 9 bases in between. The length of the CDR3 is 14 residues. Germline V gives CDR1 SEHNR, CDR2 FQNEAQ (reference sequence). This CDR3 is CASSLVQAYSPLHF. CDR3 in DNA: TGTGCCAGCAGCTTAGTTCAGGCCTATTCACCCCTCCACTTT. The variable domain in full, with the rest retrieved from reference TRBV7-9 and TRBJ1-6, is DTGVSQNPRHKITKRGQNVTFRCDPISEHNRLYWYRQTLGQGPEFLTYFQNEAQLEKSRLLSDRFSAERPKGSFSTLEIQRTEQGDSAMYLCASSLVQAYSPLHFGNGTRLTVT.

This clonotype was counted only a few times. The V gene is TRBV5-4, the J gene TRBJ2-3; either TRBD1 or TRBD2 may fit D (5 bases each). V was cut by 6 bases and J by 2 bases, with 13 bases left in between. Per the germline V gene, CDR1 is SGHNT and CDR2 is YYREEE (reference sequence). The CDR3 consists of 14 residues. The CDR3 region is CASNRGADTDTQYF. In DNA form, the CDR3 reads TGTGCCAGCAACAGAGGGGCCGACACAGATACGCAGTATTTT.

This clonotype was counted a few times. The CDR3 is CACQTSNTGELFF. The CDR3 DNA reads TGTGCCTGCCAGACTTCGAACACCGGGGAGCTGTTTTTT. This rearrangement joins TRBV28 to TRBJ2-2, with D unresolved. CDR3 length: 13 amino acids. Trimming shortened V by 11 bases and J by 0 bases, and 10 bases separated the two germline ends. Germline CDR1 reads MDHEN; CDR2 reads SYDVKM.

This rearrangement joins TRBV5-1 to TRBJ2-5; D not resolved. The V end was cut by 0 bases, the J end by 3 bases, with 12 bases between. This CDR3 comprises 15 residues. The germline gives CDR1 SGHRS, CDR2 YFSETQ. The chain's CDR3 is CASSLVGRAEETQYF. CDR3 nucleotide sequence: TGCGCCAGCAGCTTGGTTGGTCGGGCGGAAGAGACCCAGTACTTC. Using reference TRBV5-1 and TRBJ2-5 for the parts outside the CDR3, the full variable domain is KAGVTQTPRYLIKTRGQQVTLSCSPISGHRSVSWYQQTPGQGLQFLFEYFSETQRNKGNFPGRFSGRQFSNSRSEMNVSTLELGDSALYLCASSLVGRAEETQYFGPGTRLLVL.

This rearrangement joins TRBV20-1 to TRBJ2-7; 9 bases agree with TRBD1. The junction had 5 bases not matched to a gene; V was cut back by 3 bases and J by 2 bases. Germline V gives CDR1 DFQATT, CDR2 SNEGSKA (reference sequence). This CDR3 region has 14 residues. This CDR3 reads CSARGTGWPYEQYF. The CDR3 nucleotides are TGCAGTGCTAGGGGGACAGGGTGGCCCTACGAGCAGTACTTC.

The V and J genes are TRBV28 and TRBJ2-1; D is undetermined. The CDR3 is 14 amino acids. Trimming pared 2 bases from V and 4 bases from J, leaving 9 bases between. The germline gives CDR1 MDHEN, CDR2 SYDVKM. The CDR3 sequence: CASSLVIGYNEQFF. CDR3 nucleotides: TGTGCCAGCAGTTTAGTGATAGGGTACAATGAGCAGTTCTTC.

This clonotype was found a few times. V is TRBV28 and J is TRBJ1-5; TRBD1 matches 7 bases. The CDR3 sequence is 15 residues long. Germline CDR1 and CDR2: MDHEN and SYDVKM. The V segment lost 8 bases and the J segment 2 bases; nucleotides outside the gene matches: 9. As DNA, the CDR3 is TGTGCCAGCGGACTAAGGGGGCGGGGCAATCAGCCCCAGCATTTT. As protein: CASGLRGRGNQPQHF.

Only a few counts were recorded for this clonotype. The rearrangement joins TRBV5-1 to TRBJ2-5; no clear D gene. Deletions cut 1 base from V and 7 bases from J, with 17 bases between. The CDR3 totals 15 residues. Germline V gene data show CDR1 as SGHRS and CDR2 as YFSETQ. The CDR3: CASSLRAQLPGTQYF. In DNA form, the CDR3 reads TGCGCCAGCAGCTTGAGGGCGCAGCTCCCCGGGACCCAGTACTTC.

This clonotype was seen at least ten times. The chain recombines TRBV12-3 or TRBV12-4 with TRBJ2-3, with 8 bases aligning to TRBD1. The CDR3 length is 12 residues. The V segment lost 5 bases and the J segment 14 bases; nucleotides outside the gene matches: 9. CDR3 loop: CASSLTGDRGYF. The CDR3 nucleotides are TGTGCCAGCAGTCTCACAGGTGACAGGGGGTATTTT.

This clonotype was counted only a few times. This chain joins TRBV20-1 and TRBJ2-1; 14 bases agree with TRBD2. The junction had 7 bases not matched to a gene; V was cut back by 6 bases and J by 0 bases. Germline CDR1 is DFQATT and CDR2 is SNEGSKA (reference sequence). This CDR3 is 17 amino acids long. The CDR3 here is CSADGTSGGSSYNEQFF. CDR3 DNA sequence: TGCAGTGCCGACGGGACTAGCGGGGGAAGCTCCTACAATGAGCAGTTCTTC.

This sequence joins TRBV7-2 and TRBJ2-1; D gene ambiguous. There are 13 residues in the CDR3. V was cut by 3 bases and J by 3 bases, with 6 bases left in between. CDR1 is SGHTA, CDR2 FQGNSA, per germline. Here the CDR3 DNA reads TGTGCCAGCAGCTTTGCTAGCTACAATGAGCAGTTCTTC. Its translation: CASSFASYNEQFF.

The V and J genes are TRBV5-1 and TRBJ1-3; D may be TRBD1 (5 bases). The CDR3 contains 16 residues. Germline CDR1 SGHRS, CDR2 YFSETQ. V was pared by 0 bases and J by 2 bases, with 12 bases between. The CDR3 loop is CASSLARGEAGNTIYF. CDR3 bases: TGCGCCAGCAGCTTGGCCCGGGGGGAAGCTGGAAACACCATATATTTT. Based on the CDR3 plus reference TRBV5-1 and TRBJ1-3, the full variable domain is KAGVTQTPRYLIKTRGQQVTLSCSPISGHRSVSWYQQTPGQGLQFLFEYFSETQRNKGNFPGRFSGRQFSNSRSEMNVSTLELGDSALYLCASSLARGEAGNTIYFGEGSWLTVV.

The chain couples TRBV9 to TRBJ2-3; 15 positions match TRBD2. The CDR3 spans 15 residues. Trimming at V came to 3 bases and at J to 6 bases, leaving 2 bases not matched to a gene. CDR1 is SGDLS, CDR2 YYNGEE, per germline. The CDR3 coding sequence is TGTGCCAGCAGCGGAGGGACTAGCGGGAGGGATACGCAGTATTTT. Its translation: CASSGGTSGRDTQYF. The whole variable domain, remainder taken from reference TRBV9 and TRBJ2-3, is DSGVTQTPKHLITATGQRVTLRCSPRSGDLSVYWYQQSLDQGLQFLIQYYNGEERAKGNILERFSAQQFPDLHSELNLSSLELGDSALYFCASSGGTSGRDTQYFGPGTRLTVL.

V is TRBV9 and J is TRBJ2-1, with D possibly matching TRBD2 (6 bases). With 4 bases removed from V and 1 base from J, the gap between germline ends came to 12 bases. The germline gives CDR1 SGDLS, CDR2 YYNGEE. The CDR3 contains 15 residues. CDR3 bases: TGTGCCAGCAGCTCTGGGGACTTATCCTACAATGAGCAGTTCTTC. This encodes CASSSGDLSYNEQFF.

This sequence joins TRBV4-3 and TRBJ1-4; no clear D gene. Trimming shortened V by 1 base and J by 10 bases, and 16 bases separated the two germline ends. CDR3 length: 15 amino acids. Germline V gene data show CDR1 as LGHNA and CDR2 as YSLEER. CDR3: CASSQGNSRRGKLFF. CDR3 in DNA: TGCGCCAGCAGCCAAGGCAACAGCCGACGGGGAAAACTGTTTTTT.

The table lists this clonotype with a few counts. The chain carries TRBV19 and TRBJ1-5; D remains ambiguous. This CDR3 spans 16 amino acids. Germline CDR1 is LNHDA and CDR2 is SQIVND (reference sequence). V gave up 5 bases and J gave up 11 bases, with 25 bases separating them. The CDR3 loop is CASSRASRASDLAQHF. The CDR3 nucleotides are TGTGCCAGTAGTCGAGCTTCGAGAGCGTCCGATTTGGCCCAGCATTTT.

This chain uses TRBV7-2 with TRBJ2-1, with 14 bases identical to TRBD2. Per germline, CDR1 SGHTA and CDR2 FQGNSA. CDR3 length: 16 residues. Losses at the gene ends were 4 bases for V and 6 bases for J; bases not matched to a gene: 5. The CDR3 DNA reads as TGTGCCAGCAGCTCGAAAGGGACTAGCGGGAGCAATGAGCAGTTCTTC. It specifies CASSSKGTSGSNEQFF.

This clonotype came up a few times. The chain employs TRBV7-9 and TRBJ2-3, with 7 nucleotides matching TRBD2. The junction had 2 bases not matched to a gene; V was cut back by 7 bases and J by 1 base. The V gene's germline CDR1 is SEHNR and CDR2 FQNEAQ (reference sequence). CDR3 length: 13 amino acids. For the CDR3, the DNA is TGTGCCAGCATCCTAGCGGGCACAGATACGCAGTATTTT. It is translated as CASILAGTDTQYF.

This clonotype was picked up a small number of times. This chain connects TRBV13 to TRBJ2-7; TRBD1 might be the D (5 bases). The V gene lost 5 bases and the J gene lost 5 bases, with 19 bases spanning the gap. Germline CDR1 reads PRHDT; CDR2 reads FYEKMQ (reference sequence). The CDR3 covers 15 residues. The CDR3 region is CASSTLSQAFDEQYF. CDR3 coding DNA: TGTGCCAGCAGCACCCTGTCACAGGCCTTCGACGAGCAGTACTTC.

This clonotype has a handful of counts. The chain carries TRBV12-3 or TRBV12-4 and TRBJ2-1, with 9 nucleotides matching TRBD2. Trimming at V came to 5 bases and at J to 5 bases, leaving 10 bases not matched to a gene. This CDR3 spans 16 amino acids. The CDR3 DNA reads as TGTGCCAGCAGTATTCCAGCGGGAGGCTCTAACAATGAGCAGTTCTTC. Translated: CASSIPAGGSNNEQFF.

The V and J genes are TRBV3-1 and TRBJ2-2, with 9 bases fitting TRBD1. With V trimmed by 1 base and J by 4 bases, 7 bases remained unmatched. The CDR3 covers 17 residues. The germline CDR1 and CDR2 sequences are LGHDT and YNNKEL (reference sequence). The CDR3 sequence: CASSQGLTGGITGELFF. The DNA of the CDR3 is TGTGCCAGCAGCCAAGGTTTGACAGGGGGAATCACCGGGGAGCTGTTTTTT.

This clonotype was observed a few times. This rearrangement joins TRBV25-1 to TRBJ1-2; D gene unclear. Trimming removed 6 bases at V and 9 bases at J, with 17 bases between. This CDR3 contains 13 residues. Germline CDR1 reads MGHDK; CDR2 reads SYGVNS. The CDR3 region is CASSLKARERYTF. The CDR3 region has the DNA TGTGCCAGCAGCCTCAAGGCCCGGGAACGCTACACCTTC.

This clonotype has only a few counts. This chain's CDR3 is CASSQVFGGIADTQYF. For the CDR3, the DNA is TGCGCCAGCAGCCAAGTCTTCGGGGGAATTGCAGATACGCAGTATTTT. The rearrangement uses TRBV4-1 and TRBJ2-3; the D gene is possibly TRBD2 (6 bases). CDR1 and CDR2 from the germline V gene are MGHRA and YSYEKL. V was clipped by 1 base and J by 4 bases, with 15 bases between them. The CDR3 loop spans 16 amino acids.

The chain has TRBV5-1 and TRBJ2-7; TRBD1 aligns across 7 bases. Germline V lookup: CDR1 SGHRS, CDR2 YFSETQ. The CDR3 runs to 14 residues. J gave up 1 base and V 4 bases, and 5 bases lay outside the gene matches. CDR3 amino acids: CASSQGQVSYEQYF. The CDR3 DNA reads TGCGCCAGCAGCCAAGGACAGGTTTCCTACGAGCAGTACTTC. Drawing the rest from reference TRBV5-1 and TRBJ2-7, the complete variable domain is KAGVTQTPRYLIKTRGQQVTLSCSPISGHRSVSWYQQTPGQGLQFLFEYFSETQRNKGNFPGRFSGRQFSNSRSEMNVSTLELGDSALYLCASSQGQVSYEQYFGPGTRLTVT.

The V gene is TRBV4-3, the J gene TRBJ2-3; 7 bases line up with TRBD1. The V gene end was trimmed by 1 base and the J gene end by 4 bases; junction bases not matched to a gene: 14. Germline V gives CDR1 LGHNA, CDR2 YSLEER. The CDR3 covers 18 residues. Written as DNA, the CDR3 is TGCGCCAGCAGCCAAGGACAGGGTCCTGCGCTAGTGTCAGATACGCAGTATTTT. As protein: CASSQGQGPALVSDTQYF.

This chain links TRBV7-9 with TRBJ2-2; 7 nucleotides match TRBD2. The germline CDR1 and CDR2 sequences are SEHNR and FQNEAQ (reference sequence). The CDR3 runs to 16 residues. Germline trimming cut 4 bases from V and 7 bases from J; bases unmatched to any gene: 12. The CDR3 loop is CASSYPSGGKLGELFF. In nucleotides, the CDR3 is TGTGCCAGCAGCTACCCCTCGGGGGGTAAACTCGGGGAGCTGTTTTTT. Filled out from reference TRBV7-9 and TRBJ2-2, the complete variable domain reads DTGVSQNPRHKITKRGQNVTFRCDPISEHNRLYWYRQTLGQGPEFLTYFQNEAQLEKSRLLSDRFSAERPKGSFSTLEIQRTEQGDSAMYLCASSYPSGGKLGELFFGEGSRLTVL.

The sample holds a few counts of this clonotype. The chain combines TRBV7-2 with TRBJ1-4, with D uncertain. The CDR3 length is 13 residues. V was shortened by 5 bases and J by 4 bases, with 8 bases between the two germline ends. Germline CDR1 is SGHTA and CDR2 is FQGNSA. The CDR3 coding sequence is TGTGCCAGCAGCCGCGACATTAATGAAAAACTGTTTTTT. It codes for CASSRDINEKLFF.

Details on this clonotype: One end of the junction varies from germline; a read error may be responsible. The chain has TRBV6-1 and TRBJ2-4, with TRBD2 matching 14 bases. There are 17 residues in the CDR3. CDR1 MNHNS and CDR2 SASEGT come from the germline V gene. CDR3 region: CASSEGLAGGTKNIQYF. The CDR3 nucleotides read TGTGCCAGCAGCGAAGGACTAGCGGGGGGAACCAAAAACATTCAGTACTTC.